The TCR beta chain described here comes from a study of regulatory T cells in long-lasting Graves disease. Time point described: newly diagnosed GD, antithyroid drugs for less than 3 months. The TCR library was prepared using RNA isolated from PBMCs. A roughly 8.6-milliliter sample of peripheral blood was drawn into EDTA tubes. This clonotype occurred many times. Germline V gene sequence: CDR1 MNHNS, CDR2 SASEGT. V lost 6 bases to trimming and J lost 0 bases, with 15 bases between them. The CDR3 extends over 16 amino acids. HTBI primers from iRepertoire and Arm-PCR of CDR3 regions yielded the TCR beta libraries. From the multiplex PCR reads, TCRdb called clonotypes with MiXCR, one entry per CDR3 protein. The repertoire has hundreds of thousands of distinct CDR3 sequences, roughly a sixth of them found once; the top ten carry 22%.

V and J are TRBV6-1 and TRBJ2-1; D call uncertain. The origin of this receptor is a female donor with Graves disease. The input for sequencing was peripheral blood mononuclear cells (PBMCs), taken at new diagnosis, from a patient treated with antithyroid drugs. The CDR3 reads CASRKRIGTSYNEQFF. CDR3 DNA sequence: TGTGCCAGCAGGAAGCGAATTGGAACCTCCTACAATGAGCAGTTCTTC.